This TCR beta chain was recorded in a study of blood T cell repertoires in COVID-19. As for the study in general: Specimens from acute and convalescent COVID-19 originated in the United States, Italy and Spain. T cells, B-cell-depleted T cells, or PBMCs supplied cDNA or gDNA.

This clone was seen once. Trimming removed 5 bases from V and 1 base from J, with 13 bases in between. There are 15 residues in the CDR3. Germline CDR1 reads SGHAT; CDR2 reads FQNNGV. Authors' analysis steps: Reference gene primer amplification gave estimated nucleated cell counts. This table comes from immunoSEQ multiplex PCR, and its TCRdb copy is limited to in-frame clones, with some not included. The V and J calls and the clone size are those of that table, but D and trimming were determined from the DNA. This table holds roughly 160,000 clones, about four fifths found once. This clonotype originated in a woman of 80 years or more with acute or convalescent COVID-19. The chain combines TRBV11-2 with TRBJ2-3, with a weak D call TRBD2 (7 bases). The sequencing input was peripheral blood. DNA for the CDR3: TGTGCCAGCAGCAAAGGGGGGGGTGGCACAGATACGCAGTATTTT. It encodes CASSKGGGGTDTQYF.